These T cell receptor beta chains were read from a single sample in a study of spatial heterogeneity in lung cancer. TCRdb reanalysed the 5' RACE reads using MiXCR and keeps one entry per CDR3 protein. This sample has tens of thousands of distinct CDR3 sequences, with around 6.7% found just once. The specimen comprised PBMCs, sampled at surgery. The receptors come from a female donor with early-stage non-small cell lung cancer. CDR3s leave out the opening cysteine and the closing phenylalanine or tryptophan. Each record gives: CDR3 protein, V gene, clone size. Size values are once, few and many counts, or a class for expanded clones, and some rows have none.

CDR3: ASSLVGAPVYGYT
V: TRBV7-9
size: NA

CDR3: ASSLGRGGRNTQY
V: TRBV5-1
size: many

CDR3: ASSFRGYQETQY
V: TRBV11-2
size: many

CDR3: ASSLGQLYEQY
V: TRBV28
size: many

CDR3: ASSLVRAPTDTEAF
V: TRBV7-2
size: many

CDR3: ASSQRLAEEQY
V: TRBV4-1
size: many

CDR3: ASSSPKQGWAYNEQF
V: TRBV5-4
size: many

CDR3: SARTSGGPGSYNEQF
V: TRBV29-1
size: NA

CDR3: SAPRTGGDGYT
V: TRBV20-1
size: NA

CDR3: ASSVSPSSYNEQF
V: TRBV6-4
size: many

CDR3: ASSPSTGSYEQY
V: TRBV3-1
size: NA

CDR3: ASTLTFTDTQY
V: TRBV12-3/TRBV12-4
size: NA

CDR3: SVVADTEAF
V: TRBV29-1
size: few

CDR3: ASRDRGLTEAF
V: TRBV28
size: many

CDR3: ASSRQGARTEAF
V: TRBV6-5
size: few

CDR3: ASSLGQMGTDTQY
V: TRBV11-3
size: many

CDR3: ASSNRGDIQY
V: TRBV7-2
size: many

CDR3: ASRSDVGIY
V: TRBV6-2/TRBV6-3
size: NA

CDR3: SEGSTDTQY
V: TRBV20-1
size: many

CDR3: SASLGTDTQY
V: TRBV20-1
size: many

CDR3: SASPIRGERDTQY
V: TRBV20-1
size: many

CDR3: ASSPGQGVSNQPQH
V: TRBV7-2
size: many

CDR3: ASSSQDYNEQF
V: TRBV7-3
size: NA

CDR3: ASSYSPNNEQF
V: TRBV6-6
size: few

CDR3: ASSPLTAEETQY
V: TRBV5-1
size: many

CDR3: ASSPIGSEAF
V: TRBV7-8
size: many

CDR3: ASSPGTYGYT
V: TRBV7-2
size: NA

CDR3: ASRERAGGSTGELF
V: TRBV2
size: many

CDR3: ASSWGLTYYNEQF
V: TRBV5-1
size: many

CDR3: ASSLAPGQYTGELF
V: TRBV5-1
size: many

CDR3: ASSQGSASKNIQY
V: TRBV2
size: many

CDR3: SATPGDTQY
V: TRBV20-1
size: many

CDR3: ASRYTGQNYNSPLH
V: TRBV7-2
size: many

CDR3: ASSLAGTGSNQPQH
V: TRBV7-2
size: NA

CDR3: ASTQGAGTSRDTQY
V: TRBV5-1
size: many

CDR3: ASSPRAGGKSYEQY
V: TRBV18
size: many

CDR3: SASISGRIYEQY
V: TRBV20-1
size: NA

CDR3: ASSQPSGTDTQY
V: TRBV7-2
size: many

CDR3: ASRTDGTQY
V: TRBV21-1
size: NA

CDR3: SAKMAGDTQY
V: TRBV20-1
size: few

CDR3: ASSLAGVNSPLH
V: TRBV12-3/TRBV12-4
size: many

CDR3: ASSPPGGRSYEQY
V: TRBV7-9
size: many

CDR3: ASSQWREQY
V: TRBV25-1
size: many

CDR3: ASSPGLVPDTQY
V: TRBV18
size: many

CDR3: ASSQEGKTQY
V: TRBV3-1
size: many

CDR3: ASRNRATYEQY
V: TRBV12-3/TRBV12-4
size: NA

CDR3: ASSRIESSSYEQY
V: TRBV11-2
size: many

CDR3: ASSHQRDGTSNSPNTGELF
V: TRBV23-1
size: many